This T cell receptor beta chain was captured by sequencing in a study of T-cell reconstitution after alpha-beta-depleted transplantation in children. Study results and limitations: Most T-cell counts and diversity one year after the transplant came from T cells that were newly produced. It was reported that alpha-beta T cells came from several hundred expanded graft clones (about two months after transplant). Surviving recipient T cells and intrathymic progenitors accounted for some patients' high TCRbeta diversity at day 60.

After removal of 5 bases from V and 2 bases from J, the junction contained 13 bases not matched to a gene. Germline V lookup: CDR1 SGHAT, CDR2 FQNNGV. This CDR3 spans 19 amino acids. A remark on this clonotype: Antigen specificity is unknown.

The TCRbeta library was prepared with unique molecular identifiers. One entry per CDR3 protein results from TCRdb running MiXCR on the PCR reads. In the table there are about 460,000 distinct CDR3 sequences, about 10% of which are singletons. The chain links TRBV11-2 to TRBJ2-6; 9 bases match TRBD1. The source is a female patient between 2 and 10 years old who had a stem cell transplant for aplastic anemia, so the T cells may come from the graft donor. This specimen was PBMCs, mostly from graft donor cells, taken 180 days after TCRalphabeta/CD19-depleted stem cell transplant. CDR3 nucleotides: TGTGCCAGCAGCCGGGCGGGGACAGGGCGCGCTCCTGGGGCCAACGTCCTGACTTTC. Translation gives CASSRAGTGRAPGANVLTF. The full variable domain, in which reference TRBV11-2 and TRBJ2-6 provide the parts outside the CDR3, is EAGVAQSPRYKIIEKRQSVAFWCNPISGHATLYWYQQILGQGPKLLIQFQNNGVVDDSQLPKDRFSAERLKGVDSTLKIQPAKLEDSAVYLCASSRAGTGRAPGANVLTFGAGSRLTVL.